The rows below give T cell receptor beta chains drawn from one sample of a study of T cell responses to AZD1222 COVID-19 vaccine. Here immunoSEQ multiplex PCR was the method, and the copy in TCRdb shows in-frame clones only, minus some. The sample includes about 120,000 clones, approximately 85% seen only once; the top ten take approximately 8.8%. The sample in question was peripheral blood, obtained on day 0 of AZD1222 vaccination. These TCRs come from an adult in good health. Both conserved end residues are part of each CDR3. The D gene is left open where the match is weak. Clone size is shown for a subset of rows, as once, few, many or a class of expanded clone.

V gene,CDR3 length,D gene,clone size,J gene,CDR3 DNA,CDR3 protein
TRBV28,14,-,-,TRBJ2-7,TGTGCCATCAATTCCCGGGACACGTCCTACGAGCAGTACTTC,CAINSRDTSYEQYF
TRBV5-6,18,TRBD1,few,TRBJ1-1,TGTGCCAGCAGCTTGAGTTGGCTGCGAGGGGGCGGTGGCGCTGAAGCTTTCTTT,CASSLSWLRGGGGAEAFF
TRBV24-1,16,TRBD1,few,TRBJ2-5,TGTGCCACCAGTGATCCCGGGGACAGGGGGACAGAGACCCAGTACTTC,CATSDPGDRGTETQYF
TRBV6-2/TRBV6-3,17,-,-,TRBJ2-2,TGTGCCAGCAGTTTACTCAGACCCCGCGGTGGCACCGGGGAGCTGTTTTTT,CASSLLRPRGGTGELFF
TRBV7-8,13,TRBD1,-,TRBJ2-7,TGTGCCAGCAGCAGGGGACAGGGGGACGAGCAGTACTTC,CASSRGQGDEQYF
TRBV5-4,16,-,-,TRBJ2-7,TGTGCCAGCAGCGGCCCCGGAATTAGCGGTTACTACGAGCAGTACTTC,CASSGPGISGYYEQYF
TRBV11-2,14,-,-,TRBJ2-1,TGTGCCAGCAGCTTAGTCGGGGCCCACAATGAGCAGTTCTTC,CASSLVGAHNEQFF
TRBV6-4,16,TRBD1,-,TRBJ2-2,TGTGCCAGCAGCCCCCTAGACAGGGGCGACACCGGGGAGCTGTTTTTT,CASSPLDRGDTGELFF
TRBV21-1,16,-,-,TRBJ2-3,TGTGCCAGCAGCAAAGGGGTTAGGACAGACACAGATACGCAGTATTTT,CASSKGVRTDTDTQYF
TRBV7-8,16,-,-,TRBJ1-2,TGTGCCAGCAGCTTAGCGAGTTATGGCCAGCCATATGGCTACACCTTC,CASSLASYGQPYGYTF
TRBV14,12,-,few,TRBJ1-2,TGTGCCAGCAGCAAGCGAGTGGGGGGCTACACCTTC,CASSKRVGGYTF
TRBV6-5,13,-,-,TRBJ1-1,TGTGCCAGCAGAGATACAGACAGCACTGAAGCTTTCTTT,CASRDTDSTEAFF
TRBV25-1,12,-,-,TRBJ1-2,TGTGCCAGCAGTGCAGGGTGGACTGGCTACACCTTC,CASSAGWTGYTF
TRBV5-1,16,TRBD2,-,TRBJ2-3,TGCGCCAGCAGCTTGGCAGAGACTAGCGGTGCGACTACGCAGTATTTT,CASSLAETSGATTQYF
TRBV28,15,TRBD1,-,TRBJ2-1,TGTGCCAGCAGTTTAGGGACAGGGGAGTACAATGAGCAGTTCTTC,CASSLGTGEYNEQFF
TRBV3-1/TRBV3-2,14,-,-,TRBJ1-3,TGTGCCAGCAGCCCCAGGGGTTCTGGAAACACCATATATTTT,CASSPRGSGNTIYF
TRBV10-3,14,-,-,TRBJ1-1,TGTGCCATCAGTGAGTCACAGGGCAACACTGAAGCTTTCTTT,CAISESQGNTEAFF
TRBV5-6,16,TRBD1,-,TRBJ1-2,TGTGCCAGCAGCAGAGGGACAGGGGGCGTAGGCTATGGCTACACCTTC,CASSRGTGGVGYGYTF
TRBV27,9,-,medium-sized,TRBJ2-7,TGTGCCAGCGGGTACGAGCAGTACTTC,CASGYEQYF
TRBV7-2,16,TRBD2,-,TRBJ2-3,TGTGCCAGCAGCTCCCTCGAGGGACTAGCGTCAGATACGCAGTATTTT,CASSSLEGLASDTQYF
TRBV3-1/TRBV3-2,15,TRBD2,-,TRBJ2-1,TGTGCCAGCAGCCGGGCGGGGGGCTCCTACAATGAGCAGTTCTTC,CASSRAGGSYNEQFF
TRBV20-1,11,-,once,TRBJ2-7,TGCAGTGCTAGCCCGGGCTACGAGCAGTACTTC,CSASPGYEQYF
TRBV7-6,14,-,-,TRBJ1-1,TGTGCCAGCGGCAGGGGAAGTCTGAACACTGAAGCTTTCTTT,CASGRGSLNTEAFF
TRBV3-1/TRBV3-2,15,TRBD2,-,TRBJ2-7,TGTGCCAGCAGCTTACAACGGGGGGGGTCCTACGAGCAGTACTTC,CASSLQRGGSYEQYF
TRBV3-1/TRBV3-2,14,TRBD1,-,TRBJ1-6,TGTGCCAGCAGCTTTGACAGGGGCGGTTCACCCCTCCACTTT,CASSFDRGGSPLHF
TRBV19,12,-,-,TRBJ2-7,TGTGCCAGTAGTATTATTCCCTACGAGCAGTACTTC,CASSIIPYEQYF
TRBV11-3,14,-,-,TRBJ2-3,TGTGCCAGCAGCCCACTTGAGAGTTCAGATACGCAGTATTTT,CASSPLESSDTQYF
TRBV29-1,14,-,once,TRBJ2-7,TGCAGCGTTGCCCCCCCAGGTTCTAGTGACGAGCAGTACTTC,CSVAPPGSSDEQYF
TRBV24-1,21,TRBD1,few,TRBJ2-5,TGTGCCACCAGTGATTTGGGTACCGGGACAGGGCCCGCAAGACGAACAGAGACCCAGTACTTC,CATSDLGTGTGPARRTETQYF
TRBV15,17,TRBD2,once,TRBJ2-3,TGTGCCACCAGCAGAGAACCCGGGACTAGCGGTGGAGATACGCAGTATTTT,CATSREPGTSGGDTQYF
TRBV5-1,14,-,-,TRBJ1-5,TGCGCCAGCAGCCAAGACGGCTTCAATCAGCCCCAGCATTTT,CASSQDGFNQPQHF
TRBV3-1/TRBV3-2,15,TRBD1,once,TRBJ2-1,TGTGCCAGCAGCCACCCCGGGACAGGGAGGGGTGAGCAGTTCTTC,CASSHPGTGRGEQFF
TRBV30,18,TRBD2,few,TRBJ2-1,TGTGCCTGGGTCAGCGGGGGGTCCTTCTTAAGATCCTACAATGAGCAGTTCTTC,CAWVSGGSFLRSYNEQFF
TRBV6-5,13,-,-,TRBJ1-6,TGTGCCAGCAGTACGCCTGCTAATTCACCCCTCCACTTT,CASSTPANSPLHF
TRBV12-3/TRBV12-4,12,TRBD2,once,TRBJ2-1,TGTGCCAGCAGGCTAGCGGGAGATGAGCAGTTCTTC,CASRLAGDEQFF
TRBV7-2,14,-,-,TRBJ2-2,TGTGCCAGCAGCTTATTAACGAACACCGGGGAGCTGTTTTTT,CASSLLTNTGELFF
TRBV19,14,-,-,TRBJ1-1,TGTGCCAGTAGTTACCGACGGGGGAACACTGAAGCTTTCTTT,CASSYRRGNTEAFF
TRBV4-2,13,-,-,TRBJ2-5,TGTGCCAGCAGCCAAGACCGGGGGGAGACCCAGTACTTC,CASSQDRGETQYF
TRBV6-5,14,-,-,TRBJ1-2,TGTGCCAGCAGTTACCGGGATCGGAGAGATGGCTACACCTTC,CASSYRDRRDGYTF
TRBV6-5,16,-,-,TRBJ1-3,TGTGCCAGCAGTTATTCGAACAGTCGCTCTGGAAACACCATATATTTT,CASSYSNSRSGNTIYF
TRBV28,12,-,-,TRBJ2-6,TGTGCCAGCAGTACAGGGATGAGGGTCCTGACTTTC,CASSTGMRVLTF
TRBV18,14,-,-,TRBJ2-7,TGTGCCAGCTCACCGGCTAGATCCTCCTACGAGCAGTACTTC,CASSPARSSYEQYF
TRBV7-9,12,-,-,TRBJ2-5,TGTGCCAGCAGCCCCCAGACTGAGACCCAGTACTTC,CASSPQTETQYF
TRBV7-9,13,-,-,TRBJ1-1,TGTGCCAGCAGACAGGGAATGGACACTGAAGCTTTCTTT,CASRQGMDTEAFF
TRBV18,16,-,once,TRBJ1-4,TGTGCCAGCTCACCCCCCACCGAGGGTGCTAATGAAAAACTGTTTTTT,CASSPPTEGANEKLFF
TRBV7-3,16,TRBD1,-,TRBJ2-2,TGTGCCAGCGGGTCGGGACAGGGGGTCTTCACCGGGGAGCTGTTTTTT,CASGSGQGVFTGELFF
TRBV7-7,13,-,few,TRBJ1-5,TGTGCTAGCAGCAGGGGCCCAAATCAGCCCCAGCATTTT,CASSRGPNQPQHF